This T cell receptor (beta chain) was profiled in a study of blood T cell repertoires in COVID-19. About the research overall: Samples taken during acute and convalescent COVID-19 were collected in the United States, Italy and Spain.

The assay was immunoSEQ multiplex PCR, and TCRdb's table has in-frame clones only and misses some. This table has just over 350,000 clones, around nine tenths appearing once. This CDR3 comprises 18 residues. Germline CDR1 SGHTA, CDR2 FQGTGA. V was trimmed by 1 base and J by 4 bases, leaving 21 bases between them. The clonotype comes from a woman aged 60-70 years with COVID-19, enrolled during active disease. The chain is built from TRBV7-3 and TRBJ2-3; TRBD2 is a possible D gene (6 bases). Source material: peripheral blood. In DNA, the CDR3 is TGTGCCAGCAGCTTAAACCCCGTTGTTGCGGGGTTGGCAGATACGCAGTATTTT. Protein: CASSLNPVVAGLADTQYF.